Given below is one T cell receptor beta chain in context. The junction had 10 bases not matched to a gene; V was cut back by 1 base and J by 5 bases. This CDR3 is 17 amino acids long. Germline V gene lookup returns CDR1 SGHDN and CDR2 FVKESK. Sequencing used immunoSEQ multiplex PCR; TCRdb keeps in-frame clones, though not all of them. The sample contains tens of thousands of clones, about 73% of which appear only once. The sort gate was single viable CD3+CD4+CD8-CD45RO+ cells for memory CD4+ T cells. The data were taken from a study of memory CD4+ T cells and cytomegalovirus serostatus. The source material was memory CD4+ T cells from blood. J is TRBJ2-5 and V is TRBV14; 10 nucleotides agree with TRBD2. This TCR came from an adult in good health and CMV-seronegative. The chain's CDR3 is CASSQGRSGGAMETQYF. The CDR3 DNA is TGTGCCAGCAGCCAAGGAAGGAGCGGGGGGGCAATGGAGACCCAGTACTTC.